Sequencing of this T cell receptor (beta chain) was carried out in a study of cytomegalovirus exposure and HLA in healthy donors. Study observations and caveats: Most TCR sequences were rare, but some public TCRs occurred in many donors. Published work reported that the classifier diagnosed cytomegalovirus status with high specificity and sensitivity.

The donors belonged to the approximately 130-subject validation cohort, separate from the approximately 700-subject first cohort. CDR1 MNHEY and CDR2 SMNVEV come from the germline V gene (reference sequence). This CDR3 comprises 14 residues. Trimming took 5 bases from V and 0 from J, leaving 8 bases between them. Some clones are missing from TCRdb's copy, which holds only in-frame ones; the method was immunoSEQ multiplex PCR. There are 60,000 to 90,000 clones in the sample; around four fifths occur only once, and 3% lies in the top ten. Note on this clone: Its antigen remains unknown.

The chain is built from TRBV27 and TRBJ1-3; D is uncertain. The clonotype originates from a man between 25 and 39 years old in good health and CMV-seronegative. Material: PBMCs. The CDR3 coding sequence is TGTGCCAGCAGTGCCGGTAGCTCTGGAAACACCATATATTTT. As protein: CASSAGSSGNTIYF.